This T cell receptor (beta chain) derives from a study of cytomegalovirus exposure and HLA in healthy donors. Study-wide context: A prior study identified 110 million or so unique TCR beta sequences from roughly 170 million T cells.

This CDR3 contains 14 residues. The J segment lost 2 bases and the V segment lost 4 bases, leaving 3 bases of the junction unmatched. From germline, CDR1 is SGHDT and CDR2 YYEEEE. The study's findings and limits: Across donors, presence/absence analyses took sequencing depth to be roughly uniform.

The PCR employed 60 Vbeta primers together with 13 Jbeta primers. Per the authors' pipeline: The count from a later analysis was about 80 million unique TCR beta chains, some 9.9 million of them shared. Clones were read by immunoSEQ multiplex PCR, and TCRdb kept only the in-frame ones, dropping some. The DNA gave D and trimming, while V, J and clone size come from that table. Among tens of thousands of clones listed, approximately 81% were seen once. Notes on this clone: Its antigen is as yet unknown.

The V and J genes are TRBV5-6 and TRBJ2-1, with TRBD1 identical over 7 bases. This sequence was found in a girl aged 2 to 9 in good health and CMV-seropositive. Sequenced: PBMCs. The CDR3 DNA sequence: TGTGCCAGCAGCGAGGGGACAGCCTACAATGAGCAGTTCTTC. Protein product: CASSEGTAYNEQFF.